This T cell receptor (beta chain) originates from a study of regulatory T cells in long-lasting Graves disease. Construction of the TCR beta libraries employed iRepertoire HTBI primers in conjunction with Arm-PCR of CDR3 regions. TCRdb reprocessed the multiplex PCR reads with MiXCR, giving one entry per CDR3 protein. Of 680,000 or so distinct CDR3 sequences in the sample, roughly 15% were seen once. CDR1 is MDHEN and CDR2 is SYDVKM in the germline V gene. The CDR3 is 12 residues long. The V end lost 6 bases, the J end lost 7 bases, and 12 bases lay between the germline ends. Time point denoted: newly diagnosed GD, antithyroid drugs for less than 3 months. Isolated PBMC RNA provided the starting material for the TCR library. These data were also filed under a second study, of T cells in Graves' hyperthyroidism and ophthalmopathy.

The TCR was taken from a woman younger than 45 with Graves disease. V and J are TRBV28 and TRBJ1-1, with D uncertain. The sample was peripheral blood mononuclear cells (PBMCs), taken at new diagnosis, from a patient treated with antithyroid drugs. CDR3 nucleotides: TGTGCCAGCAGCTCCCCGACTGGTGAAGCTTTCTTT. It specifies CASSSPTGEAFF.